Here is one T cell receptor (beta chain) with its context. Its antigen remains unidentified. None of the glioblastoma patients had an isocitrate dehydrogenase mutation. Unmatched junction bases numbered 5, after V lost 4 bases and J lost 4 bases. The CDR3 runs 14 residues. Germline V lookup: CDR1 WNHNN, CDR2 SYGVQD (reference sequence). The data were taken from a study of glioma-infiltrating T cells after dendritic cell vaccination. Study-wide results and limits: TCR clonality showed no direct relationship with survival.

TCRdb's table, derived via immunoSEQ multiplex PCR, lists solely in-frame clones and lacks some. The table has some 73,000 clones, roughly 87% seen once. Material: blood, obtained before dendritic cell vaccination. The sequence was obtained from a human donor with glioblastoma. The chain links TRBV10-1 to TRBJ2-3, with 7 bases that match TRBD2. Here the CDR3 reads CASSGRGVADTQYF. In DNA, the CDR3 is TGCGCCAGCAGTGGTCGGGGGGTCGCAGATACGCAGTATTTT.